Detailed here is one T cell receptor (beta chain). Its antigen is not identified. The repertoire was sequenced with immunoSEQ multiplex PCR; TCRdb's copy has only in-frame clones and lacks some. The table records 40,000 to 45,000 clones, 75% to 90% of them present only once. This CDR3 has 15 amino acids. Germline V gene data show CDR1 as MDHEN and CDR2 as SYDVKM. With 3 bases removed from V and 4 bases from J, the gap between germline ends came to 16 bases. This entry is derived from a study of OX40 agonist ivuxolimab in advanced cancers. Study-wide points: With doses of 0.1 to 3.0 mg/kg, CD4+ and CD8+ blood T cells had undergone clonal expansion by week 6.

Sample: CD4+ or CD8+ T cells sorted from blood, taken in a trial of the OX40 agonist ivuxolimab. This TCR was sampled from an adult with an advanced solid tumor such as melanoma, head and neck, liver or kidney cancer. The chain combines TRBV28 with TRBJ2-7; TRBD2 might be the D (6 bases). As DNA, the CDR3 is TGTGCCAGCAGTTTTACTCGGGAGTCGAGGTACGAGCAGTACTTC. Encoded protein: CASSFTRESRYEQYF. The full variable domain, its missing parts supplied by reference TRBV28 and TRBJ2-7, is DVKVTQSSRYLVKRTGEKVFLECVQDMDHENMFWYRQDPGLGLRLIYFSYDVKMKEKGDIPEGYSVSREKKERFSLILESASTNQTSMYLCASSFTRESRYEQYFGPGTRLTVT.